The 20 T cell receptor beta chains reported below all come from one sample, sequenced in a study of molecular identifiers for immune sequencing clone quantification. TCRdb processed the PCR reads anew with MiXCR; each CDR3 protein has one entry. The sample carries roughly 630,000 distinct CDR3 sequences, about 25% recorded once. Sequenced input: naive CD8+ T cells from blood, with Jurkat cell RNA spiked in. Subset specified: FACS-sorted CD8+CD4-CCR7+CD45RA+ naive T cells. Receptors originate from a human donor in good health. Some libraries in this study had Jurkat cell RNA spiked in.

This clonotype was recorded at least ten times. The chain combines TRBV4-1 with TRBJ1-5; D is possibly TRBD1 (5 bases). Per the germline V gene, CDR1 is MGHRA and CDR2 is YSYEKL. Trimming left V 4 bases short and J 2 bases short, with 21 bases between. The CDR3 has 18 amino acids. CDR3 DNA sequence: TGCGCCAGCAGCCGCAGTGTCGGGACCATGGAGGGCAATCAGCCCCAGCATTTT. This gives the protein CASSRSVGTMEGNQPQHF.

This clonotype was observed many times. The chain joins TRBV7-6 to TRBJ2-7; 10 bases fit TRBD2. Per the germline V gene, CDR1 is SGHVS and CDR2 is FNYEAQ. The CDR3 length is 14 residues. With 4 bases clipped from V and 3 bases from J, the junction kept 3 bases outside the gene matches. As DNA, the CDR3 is TGTGCCAGCAGCTATGAGCGGGGGGGCTACGAGCAGTACTTC. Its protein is CASSYERGGYEQYF.

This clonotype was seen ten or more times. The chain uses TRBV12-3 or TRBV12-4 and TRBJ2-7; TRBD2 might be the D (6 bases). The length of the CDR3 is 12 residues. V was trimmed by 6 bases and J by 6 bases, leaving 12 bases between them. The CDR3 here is CASSSMGGEQYF. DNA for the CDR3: TGTGCCAGCAGCAGCATGGGGGGCGAGCAGTACTTC.

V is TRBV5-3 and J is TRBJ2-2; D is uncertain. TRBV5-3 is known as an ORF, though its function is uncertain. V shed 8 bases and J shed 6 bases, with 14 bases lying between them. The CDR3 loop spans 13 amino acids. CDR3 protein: CASRERVAGELFF. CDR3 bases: TGTGCCAGCAGAGAAAGGGTGGCCGGGGAGCTGTTTTTT.

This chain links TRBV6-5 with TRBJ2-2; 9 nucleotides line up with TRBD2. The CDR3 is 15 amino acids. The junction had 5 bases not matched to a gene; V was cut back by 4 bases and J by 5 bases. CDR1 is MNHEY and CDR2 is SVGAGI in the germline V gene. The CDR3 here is CASSLAGEGTGELFF. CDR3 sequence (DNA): TGTGCCAGCAGTTTAGCGGGAGAGGGTACCGGGGAGCTGTTTTTT.

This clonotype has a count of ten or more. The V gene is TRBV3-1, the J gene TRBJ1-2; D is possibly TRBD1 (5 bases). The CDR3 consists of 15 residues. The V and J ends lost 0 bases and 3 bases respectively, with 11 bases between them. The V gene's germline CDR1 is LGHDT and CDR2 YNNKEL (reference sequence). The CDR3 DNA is TGTGCCAGCAGCCAAGACGAGGGGCGAGACTATGGCTACACCTTC. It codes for CASSQDEGRDYGYTF.

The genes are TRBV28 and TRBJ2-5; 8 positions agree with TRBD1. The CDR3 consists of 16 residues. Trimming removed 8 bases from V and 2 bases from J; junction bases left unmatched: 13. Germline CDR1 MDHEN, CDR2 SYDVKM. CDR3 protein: CASPIADRGLQETQYF. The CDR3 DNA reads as TGTGCCAGCCCGATTGCAGACAGGGGTCTACAAGAGACCCAGTACTTC.

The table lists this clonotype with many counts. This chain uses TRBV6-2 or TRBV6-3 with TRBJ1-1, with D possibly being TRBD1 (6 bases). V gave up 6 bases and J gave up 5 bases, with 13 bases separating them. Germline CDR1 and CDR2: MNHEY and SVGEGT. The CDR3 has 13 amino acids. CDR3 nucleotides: TGTGCCAGCAGACCACAGGGCGAAACTGAAGCTTTCTTT. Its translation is CASRPQGETEAFF.

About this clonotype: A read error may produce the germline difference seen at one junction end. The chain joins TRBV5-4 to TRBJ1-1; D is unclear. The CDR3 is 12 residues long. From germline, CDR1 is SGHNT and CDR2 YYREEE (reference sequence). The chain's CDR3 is CASSLGYTEALF. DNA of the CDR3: TGTGCCAGCAGCTTAGGATACACTGAAGCTCTCTTT.

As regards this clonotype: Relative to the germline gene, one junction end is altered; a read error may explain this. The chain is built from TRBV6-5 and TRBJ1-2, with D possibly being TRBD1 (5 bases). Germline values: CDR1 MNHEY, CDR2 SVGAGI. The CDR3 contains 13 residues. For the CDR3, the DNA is TGTGCCGGCAGTTACGGGGTCAGGGATGGCTACACCTTC. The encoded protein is CAGSYGVRDGYTF.

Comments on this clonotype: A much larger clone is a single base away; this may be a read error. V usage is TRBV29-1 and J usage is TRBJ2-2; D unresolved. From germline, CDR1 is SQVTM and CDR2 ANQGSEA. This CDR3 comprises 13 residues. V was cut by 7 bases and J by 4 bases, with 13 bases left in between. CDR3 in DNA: TGCAGCGCTGAGTCGGATGTCACCGGGGAGCTGTTTTTT. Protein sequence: CSAESDVTGELFF.

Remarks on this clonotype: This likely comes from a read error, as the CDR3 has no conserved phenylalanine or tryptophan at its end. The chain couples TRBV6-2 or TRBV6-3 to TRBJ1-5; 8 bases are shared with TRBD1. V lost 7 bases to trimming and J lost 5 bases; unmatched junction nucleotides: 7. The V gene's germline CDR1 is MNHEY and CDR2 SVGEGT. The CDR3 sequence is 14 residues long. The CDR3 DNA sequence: TGTGCCAGCACACTGGGGACAGGATATCAGCCCCAGCATCTT. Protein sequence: CASTLGTGYQPQHL.

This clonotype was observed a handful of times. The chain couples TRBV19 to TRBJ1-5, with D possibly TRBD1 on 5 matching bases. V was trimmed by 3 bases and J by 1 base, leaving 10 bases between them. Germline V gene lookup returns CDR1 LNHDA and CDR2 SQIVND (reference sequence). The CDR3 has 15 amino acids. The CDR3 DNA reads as TGTGCCAGTAGTATGTCAGGGTACAGCAATCAGCCCCAGCATTTT. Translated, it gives CASSMSGYSNQPQHF.

This chain's CDR3 is CSARPSGRENTGELFF. In DNA, the CDR3 is TGCAGTGCTAGACCCAGCGGGAGGGAGAACACCGGGGAGCTGTTTTTT. The chain carries TRBV20-1 and TRBJ2-2; 10 bases align to TRBD2. Trimming removed 2 bases from V and 1 base from J; junction bases left unmatched: 4. This CDR3 comprises 16 residues. Germline loops: CDR1 DFQATT, CDR2 SNEGSKA (reference sequence).

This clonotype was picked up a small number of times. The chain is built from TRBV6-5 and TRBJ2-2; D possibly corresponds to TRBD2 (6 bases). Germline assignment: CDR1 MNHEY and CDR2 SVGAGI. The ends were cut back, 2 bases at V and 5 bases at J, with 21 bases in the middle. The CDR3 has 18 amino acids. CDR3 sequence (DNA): TGTGCCAGCAGTTACGAGGGTCAGGGAGTAGGGAGGACCGGGGAGCTGTTTTTT. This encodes CASSYEGQGVGRTGELFF.

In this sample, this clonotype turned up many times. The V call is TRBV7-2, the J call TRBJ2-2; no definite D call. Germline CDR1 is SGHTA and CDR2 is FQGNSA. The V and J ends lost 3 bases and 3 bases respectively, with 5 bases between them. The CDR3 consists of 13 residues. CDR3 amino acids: CASSLDHTGELFF. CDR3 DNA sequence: TGTGCCAGCAGCTTGGACCACACCGGGGAGCTGTTTTTT.

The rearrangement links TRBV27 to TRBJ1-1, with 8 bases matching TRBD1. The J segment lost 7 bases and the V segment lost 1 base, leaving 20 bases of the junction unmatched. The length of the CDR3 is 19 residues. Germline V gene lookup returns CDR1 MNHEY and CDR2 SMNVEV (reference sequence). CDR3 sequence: CASSLLANPTGGLYNEAFF. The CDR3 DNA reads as TGTGCCAGCAGTTTATTAGCTAACCCCACAGGGGGTCTTTACAATGAAGCTTTCTTT.

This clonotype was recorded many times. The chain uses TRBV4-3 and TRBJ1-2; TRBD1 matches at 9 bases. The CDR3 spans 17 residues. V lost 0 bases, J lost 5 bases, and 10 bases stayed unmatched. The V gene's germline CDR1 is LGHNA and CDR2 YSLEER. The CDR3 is CASSQDLGGQGRYGYTF. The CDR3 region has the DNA TGCGCCAGCAGCCAAGATCTGGGGGGACAGGGTCGGTATGGCTACACCTTC.

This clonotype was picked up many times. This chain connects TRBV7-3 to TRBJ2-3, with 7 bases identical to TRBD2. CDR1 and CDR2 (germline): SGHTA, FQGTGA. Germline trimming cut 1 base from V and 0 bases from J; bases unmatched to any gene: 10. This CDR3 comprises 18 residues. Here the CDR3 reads CASSLIPPGGPSTDTQYF. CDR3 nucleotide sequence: TGTGCCAGCAGCTTAATCCCCCCGGGGGGTCCTAGCACAGATACGCAGTATTTT. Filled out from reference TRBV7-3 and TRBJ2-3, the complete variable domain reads GAGVSQTPSNKVTEKGKYVELRCDPISGHTALYWYRQSLGQGPEFLIYFQGTGAADDSGLPNDRFFAVRPEGSVSTLKIQRTERGDSAVYLCASSLIPPGGPSTDTQYFGPGTRLTVL.

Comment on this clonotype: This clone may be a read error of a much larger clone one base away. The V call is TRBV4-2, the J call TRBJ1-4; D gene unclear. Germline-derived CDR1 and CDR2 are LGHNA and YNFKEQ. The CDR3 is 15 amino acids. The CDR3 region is CASSQEAGIDERLFF. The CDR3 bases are TGTGCCAGCAGCCAAGAGGCGGGGATCGATGAAAGACTGTTTTTT.